This T cell receptor beta chain was captured by sequencing in a study of beta chain features in type 1 diabetes. Between the trimmed V and J ends, which lost 5 bases and 3 bases, there was a span of 10 bases. The length of the CDR3 is 14 residues. Germline V gene sequence: CDR1 MGHDK, CDR2 SYGVNS. The table lists this clone with a few counts. Reverse transcribing all isolated RNA meant expressed TCRB transcripts were sequenced. Using immunoSEQ multiplex PCR, the repertoire was profiled, and TCRdb retains in-frame clones only, with some absent. The repertoire consists of fewer than 650,000 clones, with roughly 15% occurring once and the leading ten covering more than 0.08%.

Sample: naive CD4+ T cells from blood. The chain uses TRBV25-1 and TRBJ1-4, with D tentatively TRBD1 (5 bases). The source is a man aged 18 to 35 in good health. CDR3 region: CASSSRASNEKLFF. The CDR3 nucleotides are TGTGCCAGCAGTTCCAGGGCGTCTAATGAAAAACTGTTTTTT. Complete variable domain (other parts from reference TRBV25-1 and TRBJ1-4): EADIYQTPRYLVIGTGKKITLECSQTMGHDKMYWYQQDPGMELHLIHYSYGVNSTEKGDLSSESTVSRIRTEHFPLTLESARPSHTSQYLCASSSRASNEKLFFGSGTQLSVL.